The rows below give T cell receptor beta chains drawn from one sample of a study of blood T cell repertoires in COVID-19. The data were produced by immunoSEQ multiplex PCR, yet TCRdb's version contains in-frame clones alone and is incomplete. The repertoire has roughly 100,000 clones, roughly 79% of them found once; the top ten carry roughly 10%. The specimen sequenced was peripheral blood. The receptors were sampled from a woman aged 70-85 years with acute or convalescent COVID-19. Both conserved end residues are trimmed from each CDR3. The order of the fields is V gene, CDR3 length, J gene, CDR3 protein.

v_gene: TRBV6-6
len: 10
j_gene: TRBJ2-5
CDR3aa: ASSYGGETQY

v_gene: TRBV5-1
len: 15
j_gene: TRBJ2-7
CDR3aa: ASSLFSSGGAVYEQY

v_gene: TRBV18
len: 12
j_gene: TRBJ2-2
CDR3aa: ASSHRQGRGELF

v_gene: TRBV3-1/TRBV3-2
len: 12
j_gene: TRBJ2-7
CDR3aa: ASSPGTSGYEQY

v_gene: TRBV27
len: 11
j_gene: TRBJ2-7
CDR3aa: ASRGQGFGEQY

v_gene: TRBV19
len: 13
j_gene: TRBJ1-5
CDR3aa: ASSITPQGNQPQH

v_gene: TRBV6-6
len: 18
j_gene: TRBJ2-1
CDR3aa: ASSHQPGTSGSKAYNEQF

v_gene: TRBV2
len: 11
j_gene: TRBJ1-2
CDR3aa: ASALGQHYGYT

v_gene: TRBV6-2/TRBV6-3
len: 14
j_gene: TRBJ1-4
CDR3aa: ASSYPRSSANEKLF

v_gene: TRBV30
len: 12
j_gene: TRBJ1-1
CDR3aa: AWRAQEYRTEAF

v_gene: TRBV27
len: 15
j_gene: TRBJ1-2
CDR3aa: ASSRQPGQGASYGYT

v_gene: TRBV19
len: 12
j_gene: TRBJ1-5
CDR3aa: ASSGTGLVQPQH

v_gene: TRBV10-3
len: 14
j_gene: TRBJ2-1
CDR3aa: AISESARDFGEEQF

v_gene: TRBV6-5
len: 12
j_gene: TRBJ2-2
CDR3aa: ASSQSGPTGELF

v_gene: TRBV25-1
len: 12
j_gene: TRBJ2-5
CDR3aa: ASSEYGRAETQY

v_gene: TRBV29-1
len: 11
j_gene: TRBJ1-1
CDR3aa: SVAQNQNTEAF

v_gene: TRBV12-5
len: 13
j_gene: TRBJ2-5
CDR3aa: ASGLGFGDQETQY

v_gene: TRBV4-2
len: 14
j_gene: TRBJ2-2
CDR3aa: ASSQGSRAGTGELF

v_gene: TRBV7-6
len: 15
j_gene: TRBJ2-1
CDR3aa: ASSLASAAGESYEQF

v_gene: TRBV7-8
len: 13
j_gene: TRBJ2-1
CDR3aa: ASSSPDRGHYEQF

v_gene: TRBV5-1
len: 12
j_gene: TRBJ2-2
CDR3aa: ASSSGPNTGELF

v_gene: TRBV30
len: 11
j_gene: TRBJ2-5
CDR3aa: AWSGGAYETQY

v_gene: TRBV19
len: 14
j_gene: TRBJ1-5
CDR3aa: ASSSLQGAGNQPQH

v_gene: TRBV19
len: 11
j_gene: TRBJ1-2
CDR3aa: ASTHPRRDGYT

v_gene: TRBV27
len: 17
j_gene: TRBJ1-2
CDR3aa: ASRPSTGTISTWPYGYT

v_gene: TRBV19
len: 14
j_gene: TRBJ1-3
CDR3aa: ASSIGGQGIGNTIY

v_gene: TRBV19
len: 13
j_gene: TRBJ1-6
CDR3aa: ASSYRQGRNSPLH

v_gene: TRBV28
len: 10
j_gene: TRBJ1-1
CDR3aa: ASSFRGTEAF

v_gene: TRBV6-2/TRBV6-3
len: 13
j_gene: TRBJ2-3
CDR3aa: ASSPGLGSTDTQY

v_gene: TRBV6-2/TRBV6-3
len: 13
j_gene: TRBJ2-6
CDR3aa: ASSSGGSGANVLT

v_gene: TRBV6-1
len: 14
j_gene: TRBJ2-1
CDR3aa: ASSDTGTGAGNEQF

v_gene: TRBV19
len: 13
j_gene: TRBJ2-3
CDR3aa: ASSPERGDTDTQY

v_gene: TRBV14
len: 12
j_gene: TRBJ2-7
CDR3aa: ASSRSGTAGEQY

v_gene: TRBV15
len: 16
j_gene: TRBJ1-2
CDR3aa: ATSRDSRAPGANYGYT

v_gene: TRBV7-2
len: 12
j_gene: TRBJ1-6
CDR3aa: ASRGDSYNSPLH

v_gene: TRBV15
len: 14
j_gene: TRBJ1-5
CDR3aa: ATSPRPGQSNQPQH

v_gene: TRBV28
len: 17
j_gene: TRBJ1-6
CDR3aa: ASSLATGTGEFDNSPLH

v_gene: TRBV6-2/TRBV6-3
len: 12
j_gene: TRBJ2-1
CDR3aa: ASSPTQLAHEQF

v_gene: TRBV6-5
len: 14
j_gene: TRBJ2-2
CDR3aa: ASSYSASGREGELF

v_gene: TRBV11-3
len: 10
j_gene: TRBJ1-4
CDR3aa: ASSSSGEKLF

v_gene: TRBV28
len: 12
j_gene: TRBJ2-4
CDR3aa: ASSLTGRGNIQY

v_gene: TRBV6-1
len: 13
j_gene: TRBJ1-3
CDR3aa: ASSEDGLSGNTIY

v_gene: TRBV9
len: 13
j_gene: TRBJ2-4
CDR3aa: ASSLGGSRPNIQY

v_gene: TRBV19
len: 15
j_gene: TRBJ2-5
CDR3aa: ASSLELAGGPGETQY

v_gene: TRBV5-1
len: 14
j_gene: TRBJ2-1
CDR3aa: ASSYRAGVEDNEQF

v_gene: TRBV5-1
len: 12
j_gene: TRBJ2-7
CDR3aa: ASSLDVGSFEQY